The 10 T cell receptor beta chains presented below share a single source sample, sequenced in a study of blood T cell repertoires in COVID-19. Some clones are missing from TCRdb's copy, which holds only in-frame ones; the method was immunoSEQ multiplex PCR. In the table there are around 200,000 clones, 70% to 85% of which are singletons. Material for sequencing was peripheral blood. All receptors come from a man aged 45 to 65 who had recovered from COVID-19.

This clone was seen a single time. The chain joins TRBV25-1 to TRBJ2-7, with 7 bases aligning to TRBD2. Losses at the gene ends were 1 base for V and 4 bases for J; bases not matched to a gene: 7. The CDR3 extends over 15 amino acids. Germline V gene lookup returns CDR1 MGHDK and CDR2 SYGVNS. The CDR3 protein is CASSESGGSGYEQYF. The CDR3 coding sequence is TGTGCCAGCAGTGAATCGGGCGGGAGTGGGTACGAGCAGTACTTC.

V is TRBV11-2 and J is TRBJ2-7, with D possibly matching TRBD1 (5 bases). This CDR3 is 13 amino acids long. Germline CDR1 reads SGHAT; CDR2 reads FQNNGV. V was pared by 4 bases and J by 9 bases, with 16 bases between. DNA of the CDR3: TGTGCCAGCAGCTCCCGACAGCGTTTAGGGCAGTACTTC. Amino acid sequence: CASSSRQRLGQYF.

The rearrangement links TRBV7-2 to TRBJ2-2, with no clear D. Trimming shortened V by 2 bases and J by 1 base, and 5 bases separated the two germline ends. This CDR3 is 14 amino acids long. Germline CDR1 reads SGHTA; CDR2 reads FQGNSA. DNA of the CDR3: TGTGCCAGCAGCTTACTAGGGAACACCGGGGAGCTGTTTTTT. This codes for CASSLLGNTGELFF.

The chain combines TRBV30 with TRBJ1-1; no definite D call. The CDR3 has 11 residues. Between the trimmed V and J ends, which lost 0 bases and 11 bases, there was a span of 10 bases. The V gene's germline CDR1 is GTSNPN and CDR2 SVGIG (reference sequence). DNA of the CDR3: TGTGCCTGGAGTGTCGGTCCTAAGGCTTTCTTT. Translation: CAWSVGPKAFF.

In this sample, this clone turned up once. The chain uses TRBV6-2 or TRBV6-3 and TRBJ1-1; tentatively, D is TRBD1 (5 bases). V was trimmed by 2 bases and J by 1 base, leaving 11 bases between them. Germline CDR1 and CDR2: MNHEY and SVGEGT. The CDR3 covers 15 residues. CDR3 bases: TGTGCCAGCAGTTACCTCTGGGGGGGGAACACTGAAGCTTTCTTT. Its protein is CASSYLWGGNTEAFF.

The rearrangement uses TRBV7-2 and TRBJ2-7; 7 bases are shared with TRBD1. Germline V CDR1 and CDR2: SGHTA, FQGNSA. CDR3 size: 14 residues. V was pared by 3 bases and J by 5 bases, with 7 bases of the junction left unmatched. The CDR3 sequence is CASSLNRGMDEQYF. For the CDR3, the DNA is TGTGCCAGCAGCTTGAACAGGGGAATGGACGAGCAGTACTTC.

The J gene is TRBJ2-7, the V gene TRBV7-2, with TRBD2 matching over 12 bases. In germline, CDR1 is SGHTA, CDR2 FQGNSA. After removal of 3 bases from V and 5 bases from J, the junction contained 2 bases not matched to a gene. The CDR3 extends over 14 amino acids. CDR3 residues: CASSFTSGRNEQYF. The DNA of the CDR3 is TGTGCCAGCAGCTTTACTAGCGGGAGGAACGAGCAGTACTTC.

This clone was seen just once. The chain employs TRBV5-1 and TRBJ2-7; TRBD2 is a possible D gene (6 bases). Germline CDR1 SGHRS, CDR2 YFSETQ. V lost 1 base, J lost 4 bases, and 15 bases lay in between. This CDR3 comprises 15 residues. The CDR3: CASSLSGPPAYEQYF. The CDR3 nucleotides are TGCGCCAGCAGCTTGAGCGGGCCCCCCGCGTACGAGCAGTACTTC.

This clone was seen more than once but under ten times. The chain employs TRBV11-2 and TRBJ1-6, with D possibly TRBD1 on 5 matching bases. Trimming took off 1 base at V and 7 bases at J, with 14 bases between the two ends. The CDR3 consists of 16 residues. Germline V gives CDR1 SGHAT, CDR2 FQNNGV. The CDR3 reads CASSLGGGWENSPLHF. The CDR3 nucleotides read TGTGCCAGCAGCTTAGGTGGGGGGTGGGAAAATTCACCCCTCCACTTT.

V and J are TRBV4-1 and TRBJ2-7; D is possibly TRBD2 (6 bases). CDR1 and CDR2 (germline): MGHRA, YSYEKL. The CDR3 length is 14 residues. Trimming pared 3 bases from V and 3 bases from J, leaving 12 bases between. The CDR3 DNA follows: TGCGCCAGCAGCCAGGAGGGGCGGTTCTACGAGCAGTACTTC. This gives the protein CASSQEGRFYEQYF.